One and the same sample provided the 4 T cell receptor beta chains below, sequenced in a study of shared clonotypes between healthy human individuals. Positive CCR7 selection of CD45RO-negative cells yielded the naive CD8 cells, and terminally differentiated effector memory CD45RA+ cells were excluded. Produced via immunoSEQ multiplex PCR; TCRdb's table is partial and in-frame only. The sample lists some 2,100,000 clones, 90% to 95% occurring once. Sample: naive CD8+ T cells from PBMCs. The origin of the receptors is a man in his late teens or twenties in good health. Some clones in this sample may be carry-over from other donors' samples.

CDR3 amino acids: CASSVLAGRPETQYF. Written as DNA, the CDR3 is TGTGCCAGCAGCGTTTTGGCGGGGAGGCCAGAGACCCAGTACTTC. The genes are TRBV9 and TRBJ2-5; the D gene is possibly TRBD2 (6 bases). The CDR3 is 15 amino acids. Between the trimmed V and J ends, which lost 2 bases and 4 bases, there was a span of 15 bases. CDR1 and CDR2 from the germline V gene are SGDLS and YYNGEE. The full variable domain, in which reference TRBV9 and TRBJ2-5 provide the parts outside the CDR3, is DSGVTQTPKHLITATGQRVTLRCSPRSGDLSVYWYQQSLDQGLQFLIQYYNGEERAKGNILERFSAQQFPDLHSELNLSSLELGDSALYFCASSVLAGRPETQYFGPGTRLLVL.

The DNA for the CDR3 is TGTGCCAGCAGCCAGGTCGCAACCAAACTGGGGGAAGCTTTCTTT. Its translation: CASSQVATKLGEAFF. This chain joins TRBV7-9 and TRBJ1-1; D is unclear. With 5 bases removed from V and 8 bases from J, the gap between germline ends came to 21 bases. The germline V gene has CDR1 SEHNR and CDR2 FQNEAQ (reference sequence). The CDR3 contains 15 residues.

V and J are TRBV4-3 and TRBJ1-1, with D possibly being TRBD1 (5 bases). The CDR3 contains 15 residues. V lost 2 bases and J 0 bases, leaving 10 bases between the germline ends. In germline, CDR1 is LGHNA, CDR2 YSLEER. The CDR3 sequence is CASSQIREMNTEAFF. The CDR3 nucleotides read TGCGCCAGCAGCCAAATCAGGGAGATGAACACTGAAGCTTTCTTT.

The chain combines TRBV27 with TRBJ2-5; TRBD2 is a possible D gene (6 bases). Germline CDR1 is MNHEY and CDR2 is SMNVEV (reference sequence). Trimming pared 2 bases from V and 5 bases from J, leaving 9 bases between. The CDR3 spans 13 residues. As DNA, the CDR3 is TGTGCCAGCAGTTTACGGGGGTGGGAGACCCAGTACTTC. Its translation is CASSLRGWETQYF.